The 24 T cell receptor beta chains below were found in one sample sequenced in a study of blood T cell repertoires in COVID-19. Sequencing was performed with immunoSEQ multiplex PCR; in TCRdb, only in-frame clones are kept and a portion is missing. This repertoire shows 80,000 to 100,000 clones, 60% to 85% found once; its top ten account for around 15%. The sequencing sample was made of peripheral blood. The receptor set was obtained from a human donor in a cohort sampled during active COVID-19.

This clone was found a few times. The V call is TRBV19, the J call TRBJ2-3, with 8 bases identical to TRBD1. The V gene end was trimmed by 2 bases and the J gene end by 3 bases; junction bases not matched to a gene: 16. The CDR3 is made up of 19 amino acids. The germline V gene encodes CDR1 LNHDA and CDR2 SQIVND (reference sequence). The CDR3 bases are TGTGCCAGTAGTATACCCCTCCCAGCAGGGGGCTTAAATACAGATACGCAGTATTTT. Amino acid sequence: CASSIPLPAGGLNTDTQYF.

V and J are TRBV14 and TRBJ2-2; tentatively, D is TRBD2 (5 bases). There are 14 residues in the CDR3. Trimming stripped 1 base from V and 6 bases from J, with 9 bases between. CDR1 and CDR2 from the germline V gene are SGHDN and FVKESK. The CDR3 sequence: CASSQGWTPGELFF. The CDR3 bases are TGTGCCAGCAGCCAAGGGTGGACTCCCGGGGAGCTGTTTTTT.

The chain joins TRBV19 to TRBJ1-1; TRBD1 might be the D (5 bases). Looked up from germline, CDR1 is LNHDA and CDR2 is SQIVND (reference sequence). This CDR3 spans 12 amino acids. V was shortened by 8 bases and J by 3 bases, with 10 bases between the two germline ends. The chain's CDR3 is CASGWGDTEAFF. The CDR3 nucleotides are TGTGCCAGTGGCTGGGGGGACACTGAAGCTTTCTTT. Complete variable domain (other parts from reference TRBV19 and TRBJ1-1): DGGITQSPKYLFRKEGQNVTLSCEQNLNHDAMYWYRQDPGQGLRLIYYSQIVNDFQKGDIAEGYSVSREKKESFPLTVTSAQKNPTAFYLCASGWGDTEAFFGQGTRLTVV.

This clone is a singleton in its sample. The chain joins TRBV5-1 to TRBJ1-2; 8 nucleotides line up with TRBD1. The CDR3 has 14 amino acids. Per the germline V gene, CDR1 is SGHRS and CDR2 is YFSETQ. V lost 1 base and J lost 6; bases outside the gene matches: 5. The CDR3 sequence: CASSLISGQDGYTF. CDR3 coding DNA: TGCGCCAGCAGCTTGATTTCGGGACAGGATGGCTACACCTTC.

This CDR3 is CASFREGGDGYTF. CDR3 coding DNA: TGTGCCAGCTTCCGAGAGGGGGGGGATGGCTACACCTTC. J is TRBJ1-2 and V is TRBV9; D perhaps matches TRBD1 (6 bases). V gave up 7 bases and J gave up 6 bases, with 16 bases separating them. Germline values: CDR1 SGDLS, CDR2 YYNGEE. The CDR3 is 13 residues long.

The V gene is TRBV29-1, the J gene TRBJ2-1; 10 bases align to TRBD1. This CDR3 comprises 13 residues. V shed 7 bases, J shed 7 bases, and the junction held 7 bases outside the gene matches. CDR1 and CDR2 from the germline V gene are SQVTM and ANQGSEA. CDR3 sequence: CSGTGTGVNEQFF. CDR3 sequence (DNA): TGCAGCGGGACCGGGACAGGGGTGAATGAGCAGTTCTTC.

This clone occurred a few times. The chain employs TRBV4-2 and TRBJ2-7, with 8 bases that match TRBD1. The CDR3 extends over 15 amino acids. CDR1 LGHNA and CDR2 YNFKEQ come from the germline V gene. V lost 1 base and J lost 9; bases outside the gene matches: 11. CDR3 protein: CASSQGTGIYWGQYF. For the CDR3, the DNA is TGTGCCAGCAGCCAAGGGACAGGGATTTACTGGGGGCAGTACTTC.

V and J are TRBV19 and TRBJ2-2, with D maybe TRBD1 (5 bases). V was cut by 7 bases and J by 2 bases, with 20 bases left in between. The CDR3 sequence is 17 residues long. The germline V gene has CDR1 LNHDA and CDR2 SQIVND (reference sequence). CDR3 sequence: CASTWGRAPINTGELFF. Written as DNA, the CDR3 is TGTGCCAGTACCTGGGGCAGGGCACCTATAAACACCGGGGAGCTGTTTTTT. Variable domain in full (rest from reference TRBV19 and TRBJ2-2): DGGITQSPKYLFRKEGQNVTLSCEQNLNHDAMYWYRQDPGQGLRLIYYSQIVNDFQKGDIAEGYSVSREKKESFPLTVTSAQKNPTAFYLCASTWGRAPINTGELFFGEGSRLTVL.

This clone was observed a few times. This chain uses TRBV19 with TRBJ1-1, with D unresolved. V shed 6 bases and J shed 8 bases, with 10 bases lying between them. CDR1 and CDR2 (germline): LNHDA, SQIVND (reference sequence). The CDR3 spans 11 residues. The CDR3 protein is CASRRAGEAFF. The CDR3 bases are TGTGCCAGTAGAAGAGCAGGCGAAGCTTTCTTT.

This clone has just one count. The DNA of the CDR3 is TGTGCCAGCGCTCGTCGGGGGGGTCGGACTGAAGCTTTCTTT. It codes for CASARRGGRTEAFF. The rearrangement links TRBV28 to TRBJ1-1; D possibly corresponds to TRBD1 (5 bases). CDR1 MDHEN and CDR2 SYDVKM come from the germline V gene. V was pared by 8 bases and J by 5 bases, with 18 bases between. The CDR3 is made up of 14 amino acids. The full variable domain, rest sourced from reference TRBV28 and TRBJ1-1, is DVKVTQSSRYLVKRTGEKVFLECVQDMDHENMFWYRQDPGLGLRLIYFSYDVKMKEKGDIPEGYSVSREKKERFSLILESASTNQTSMYLCASARRGGRTEAFFGQGTRLTVV.

The chain carries TRBV10-3 and TRBJ1-2; a weak D match, TRBD1 (5 bases). The CDR3 spans 12 residues. Trimming stripped 7 bases from V and 2 bases from J, with 8 bases between. Germline assignment: CDR1 ENHRY and CDR2 SYGVKD. CDR3 nucleotide sequence: TGTGCCATCAACGCAGGGAACTATGGCTACACCTTC. Translating it yields CAINAGNYGYTF.

This clone was counted between two and nine times. V is TRBV28 and J is TRBJ1-4, with D maybe TRBD1 (5 bases). The CDR3 spans 14 residues. V gave up 8 bases and J gave up 7 bases, with 17 bases separating them. Germline-derived CDR1 and CDR2 are MDHEN and SYDVKM. The CDR3 region is CASSTGEYGEKLFF. In DNA, the CDR3 is TGTGCCAGCTCCACAGGCGAGTACGGTGAAAAACTGTTTTTT.

The chain couples TRBV2 to TRBJ2-7; 7 bases align to TRBD1. V shed 8 bases, J shed 3 bases, and the junction held 1 base outside the gene matches. Germline CDR1 SNHLY, CDR2 FYNNEI. This CDR3 is 11 amino acids long. The CDR3 loop reads CASRDSYEQYF. CDR3 sequence (DNA): TGTGCCAGCCGGGACAGCTACGAGCAGTACTTC.

There are a few counts of this clone. The rearrangement links TRBV27 to TRBJ2-3; TRBD2 agrees at 7 bases. This CDR3 contains 16 residues. Germline-derived CDR1 and CDR2 are MNHEY and SMNVEV (reference sequence). V was clipped by 2 bases and J by 2 bases; unmatched bases: 7. CDR3 region: CASSLSPSGVTDTQYF. The CDR3 DNA sequence: TGTGCCAGCAGTTTAAGCCCTAGCGGAGTCACAGATACGCAGTATTTT.

V gene TRBV4-1 combines with J gene TRBJ1-5; D might be TRBD1 (5 bases). V was shortened by 0 bases and J by 0 bases, with 12 bases between the two germline ends. The CDR3 sequence is 17 residues long. The germline CDR1 and CDR2 sequences are MGHRA and YSYEKL. The CDR3 loop is CASSQDYDSTSNQPQHF. The CDR3 nucleotides are TGCGCCAGCAGCCAAGATTATGACAGTACTAGCAATCAGCCCCAGCATTTT.

The chain couples TRBV4-1 to TRBJ1-4; a possible D gene is TRBD1 (6 bases). The CDR3 length is 13 residues. The germline gives CDR1 MGHRA, CDR2 YSYEKL. Between the trimmed V and J ends, which lost 4 bases and 8 bases, there was a span of 11 bases. In nucleotides, the CDR3 is TGCGCCAGCAGCCCGGGACATTACGAAAAACTGTTTTTT. It encodes CASSPGHYEKLFF.

The chain joins TRBV6-4 to TRBJ1-2; D unresolved. Germline V gene sequence: CDR1 MRHNA, CDR2 SNTAGT. Trimming took off 7 bases at V and 3 bases at J, with 24 bases between the two ends. The CDR3 extends over 17 amino acids. The CDR3 DNA reads as TGTGCCAGCACCGGCCGGGAACGGCTTCTAGCGGACTATGGCTACACCTTC. Residues: CASTGRERLLADYGYTF.

J is TRBJ1-1 and V is TRBV10-2; 12 positions match TRBD1. Germline V CDR1 and CDR2: WSHSY, SAAADI. Trimming at V came to 4 bases and at J to 4 bases, leaving 19 bases not matched to a gene. The CDR3 has 20 amino acids. CDR3 bases: TGCGCCAGCAGTGGCTTACTGGGACAGGGGGCTTATTGGCGACCCACTGAAGCTTTCTTT. Translated: CASSGLLGQGAYWRPTEAFF.

The V gene is TRBV7-2, the J gene TRBJ1-4, with D tentatively TRBD1 (5 bases). The CDR3 sequence is 14 residues long. Per germline, CDR1 SGHTA and CDR2 FQGNSA. V was shortened by 1 base and J by 7 bases, with 10 bases between the two germline ends. The CDR3 region is CASSLDPGFEKLFF. The DNA for the CDR3 is TGTGCCAGCAGCTTAGACCCAGGGTTTGAAAAACTGTTTTTT.

The CDR3 DNA follows: TGTGCCAGCTCACCACAGACTAGCGGGACATCGAACACCGGGGAGCTGTTTTTT. This encodes CASSPQTSGTSNTGELFF. The chain recombines TRBV18 with TRBJ2-2, with 11 nucleotides matching TRBD2. Germline V lookup: CDR1 KGHSH, CDR2 LQKENI. This CDR3 spans 18 amino acids. With V trimmed by 1 base and J by 0 bases, 4 bases remained unmatched.

This clone came up a few times. The chain employs TRBV27 and TRBJ2-1; D unresolved. Trimming removed 0 bases from V and 6 bases from J, with 6 bases in between. The CDR3 extends over 13 amino acids. Germline V gene data show CDR1 as MNHEY and CDR2 as SMNVEV (reference sequence). The CDR3 sequence is CASSLSPSNEQFF. In DNA, the CDR3 is TGTGCCAGCAGTTTATCTCCCAGCAATGAGCAGTTCTTC.

The V call is TRBV6-5, the J call TRBJ1-2; D gene unclear. The CDR3 totals 14 residues. V was clipped by 4 bases and J by 7 bases, with 16 bases between them. CDR1 and CDR2 (germline): MNHEY, SVGAGI. The chain's CDR3 is CASSLRGGEGGYTF. CDR3 DNA: TGTGCCAGCAGTTTAAGAGGCGGGGAGGGTGGCTACACCTTC.

The V call is TRBV5-6, the J call TRBJ2-5; perhaps TRBD2 as D (5 bases). The CDR3 length is 13 residues. Trimming removed 4 bases at V and 7 bases at J, with 14 bases between. Germline V gives CDR1 SGHDT, CDR2 YYEEEE. The CDR3 loop reads CASSVSNAGTQYF. CDR3 nucleotides: TGTGCCAGCAGCGTAAGCAATGCGGGGACCCAGTACTTC.

V gene TRBV6-5 combines with J gene TRBJ2-5; 11 bases match TRBD2. There are 15 residues in the CDR3. Germline values: CDR1 MNHEY, CDR2 SVGAGI. V trimming: 5 bases; J trimming: 2 bases; junction bases outside the gene matches: 4. The CDR3 protein is CASSMLAGGQETQYF. Written as DNA, the CDR3 is TGTGCCAGCAGTATGCTAGCGGGGGGACAAGAGACCCAGTACTTC.